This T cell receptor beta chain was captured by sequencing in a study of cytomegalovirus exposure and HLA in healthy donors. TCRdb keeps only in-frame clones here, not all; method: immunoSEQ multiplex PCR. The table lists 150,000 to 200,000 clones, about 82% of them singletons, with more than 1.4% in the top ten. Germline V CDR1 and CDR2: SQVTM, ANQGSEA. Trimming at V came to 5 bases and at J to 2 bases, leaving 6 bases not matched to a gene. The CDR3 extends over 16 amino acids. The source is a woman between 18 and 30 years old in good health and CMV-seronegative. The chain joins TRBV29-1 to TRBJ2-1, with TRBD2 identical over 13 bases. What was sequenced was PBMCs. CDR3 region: CSVYGLAGVAYNEQFF. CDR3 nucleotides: TGCAGCGTTTATGGACTAGCGGGAGTGGCCTACAATGAGCAGTTCTTC.